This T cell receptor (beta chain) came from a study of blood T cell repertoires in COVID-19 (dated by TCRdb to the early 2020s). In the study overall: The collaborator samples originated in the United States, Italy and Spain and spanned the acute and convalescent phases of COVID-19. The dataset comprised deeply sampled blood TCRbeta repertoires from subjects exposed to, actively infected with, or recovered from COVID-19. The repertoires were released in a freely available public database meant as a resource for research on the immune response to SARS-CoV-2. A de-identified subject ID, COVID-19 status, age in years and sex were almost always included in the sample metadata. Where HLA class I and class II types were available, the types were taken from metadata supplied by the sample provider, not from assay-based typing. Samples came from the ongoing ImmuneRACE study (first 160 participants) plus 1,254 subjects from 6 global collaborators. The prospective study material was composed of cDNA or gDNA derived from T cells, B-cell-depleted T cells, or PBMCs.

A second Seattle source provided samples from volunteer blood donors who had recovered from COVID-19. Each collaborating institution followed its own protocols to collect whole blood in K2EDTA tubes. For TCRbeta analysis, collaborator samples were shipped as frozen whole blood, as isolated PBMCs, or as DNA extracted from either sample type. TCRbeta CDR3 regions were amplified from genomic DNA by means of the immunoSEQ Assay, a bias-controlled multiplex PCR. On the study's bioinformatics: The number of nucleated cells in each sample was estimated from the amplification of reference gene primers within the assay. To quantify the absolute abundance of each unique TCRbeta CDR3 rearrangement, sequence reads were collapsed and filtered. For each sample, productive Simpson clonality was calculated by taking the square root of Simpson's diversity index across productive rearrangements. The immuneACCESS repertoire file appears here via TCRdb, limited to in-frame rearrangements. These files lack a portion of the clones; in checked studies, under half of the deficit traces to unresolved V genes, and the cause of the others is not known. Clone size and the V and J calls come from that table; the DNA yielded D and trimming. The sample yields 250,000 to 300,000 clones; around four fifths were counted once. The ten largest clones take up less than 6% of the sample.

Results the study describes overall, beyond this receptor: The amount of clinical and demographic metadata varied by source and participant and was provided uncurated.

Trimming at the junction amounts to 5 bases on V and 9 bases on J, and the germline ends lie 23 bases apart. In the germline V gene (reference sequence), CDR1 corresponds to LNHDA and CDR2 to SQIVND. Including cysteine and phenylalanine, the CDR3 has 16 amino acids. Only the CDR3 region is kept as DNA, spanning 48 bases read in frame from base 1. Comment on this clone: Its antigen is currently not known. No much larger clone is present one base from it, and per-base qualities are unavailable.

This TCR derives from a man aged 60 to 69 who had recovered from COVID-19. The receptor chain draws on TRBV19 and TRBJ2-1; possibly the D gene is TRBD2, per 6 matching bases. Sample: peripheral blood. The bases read TGTGCCAGTAGTTCCTCAGGGTTGGGGGGATTCTCTGAGCAGTTCTTC. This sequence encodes CASSSSGLGGFSEQFF.